This paragraph reports one T cell receptor (beta chain). The data were produced by immunoSEQ multiplex PCR, yet TCRdb's version contains in-frame clones alone and is incomplete. The repertoire holds 50,000 or so clones, about 92% seen once, with around 3.3% in the top ten. V lost 2 bases to trimming and J lost 2 bases; unmatched junction nucleotides: 3. Germline assignment: CDR1 LNHDA and CDR2 SQIVND (reference sequence). This CDR3 comprises 15 residues. The sample is drawn from a study of identifying expanded T cells in peripheral blood. Sample: blood. J is TRBJ1-3 and V is TRBV19, with 7 bases fitting TRBD1. This receptor was identified in a person aged 18 to 75 in good health. The CDR3 coding sequence is TGTGCCAGTAGTATATACGGGACAGCTGGAAACACCATATATTTT. Protein product: CASSIYGTAGNTIYF. The full variable domain, with the rest looked up from reference TRBV19 and TRBJ1-3, is DGGITQSPKYLFRKEGQNVTLSCEQNLNHDAMYWYRQDPGQGLRLIYYSQIVNDFQKGDIAEGYSVSREKKESFPLTVTSAQKNPTAFYLCASSIYGTAGNTIYFGEGSWLTVV.